One sample yielded the 32 T cell receptor beta chains listed below, sequenced in a study of shared clonotypes between healthy human individuals. Sequencing used immunoSEQ multiplex PCR; TCRdb keeps in-frame clones, though not all of them. The sample lists roughly 500,000 clones, over 65% occurring once. Specimen: PBMCs. The receptors were gathered from a woman aged 40 to 50 in good health. Some clones in this sample may be carry-over from other donors' samples.

Note on this clone: A much more abundant neighbour one base away suggests this may be a read error. In the same sample, other DNA sequences code for this CDR3. This chain connects TRBV11-2 to TRBJ2-5, with TRBD2 matching 12 bases. There are 17 residues in the CDR3. Germline V CDR1 and CDR2: SGHAT, FQNNGV. The CDR3 nucleotides read TGCGCCAGCAGCTTAGGTTCTAGCGGGAGGGCCTCAGAGACCCAGTACTTC. Its protein product is CASSLGSSGRASETQYF. Full variable domain (remainder filled in from reference TRBV11-2 and TRBJ2-5): EAGVAQSPRYKIIEKRQSVAFWCNPISGHATLYWYQQILGQGPKLLIQFQNNGVVDDSQLPKDRFSAERLKGVDSTLKIQPAKLEDSAVYLCASSLGSSGRASETQYFGPGTRLLVL.

This chain joins TRBV19 and TRBJ1-5; TRBD1 matches 10 bases. With V trimmed by 9 bases and J by 3 bases, 11 bases remained unmatched. The CDR3 runs 16 residues. In germline, CDR1 is LNHDA, CDR2 SQIVND (reference sequence). The DNA for the CDR3 is TGTGCCAGGGGGGACAGGGGCCATCGTCCCAATCAGCCCCAGCATTTT. Translated, it gives CARGDRGHRPNQPQHF. Filled out from reference TRBV19 and TRBJ1-5, the complete variable domain reads DGGITQSPKYLFRKEGQNVTLSCEQNLNHDAMYWYRQDPGQGLRLIYYSQIVNDFQKGDIAEGYSVSREKKESFPLTVTSAQKNPTAFYLCARGDRGHRPNQPQHFGDGTRLSIL.

The chain employs TRBV18 and TRBJ1-1, with 9 bases fitting TRBD1. V trimming: 2 bases; J trimming: 6 bases; junction bases outside the gene matches: 7. CDR1 is KGHSH and CDR2 is LQKENI in the germline V gene. CDR3 length: 15 amino acids. CDR3 amino acids: CASSPLDRGKSEAFF. The CDR3 bases are TGTGCCAGCTCACCATTAGACAGGGGGAAGTCTGAAGCTTTCTTT.

This chain joins TRBV19 and TRBJ1-2; D possibly corresponds to TRBD1 (6 bases). Germline assignment: CDR1 LNHDA and CDR2 SQIVND (reference sequence). The V and J ends lost 2 bases and 7 bases respectively, with 17 bases between them. The CDR3 is 15 residues long. The CDR3 DNA is TGTGCCAGTAGTATAACTTACAGCAACAGGGCTGGCTACACCTTC. It specifies CASSITYSNRAGYTF.

The J gene is TRBJ1-5, the V gene TRBV7-2; D ambiguous. CDR1 and CDR2 from the germline V gene are SGHTA and FQGNSA. Trimming stripped 5 bases from V and 1 base from J, with 15 bases between. CDR3 length: 16 amino acids. In DNA form, the CDR3 reads TGTGCCAGCAGCCCTCTCGGTGGTTGGAGCAATCAGCCCCAGCATTTT. It encodes CASSPLGGWSNQPQHF.

The CDR3 DNA reads TGCGCCAGCAGCTTGGGACTAGCGAACCAAGAGACCCAGTACTTC. Translated: CASSLGLANQETQYF. This chain joins TRBV5-1 and TRBJ2-5, with 8 bases lining up with TRBD2. Germline assignment: CDR1 SGHRS and CDR2 YFSETQ. V dropped 0 bases and J dropped 0; count of bases not matched to a gene: 1. The CDR3 runs 15 residues.

This clone was recorded many times. The same CDR3 arises from other DNA sequences in this sample as well. CDR3 bases: TGTGCCAGCAGCTTAGTCGACGAGACCCAGTACTTC. Protein: CASSLVDETQYF. The chain is built from TRBV7-9 and TRBJ2-5; D not certain. V was shortened by 1 base and J by 5 bases, with 5 bases between the two germline ends. This CDR3 is built from 12 residues. Germline V gives CDR1 SEHNR, CDR2 FQNEAQ (reference sequence).

The gene calls are TRBV7-3 and TRBJ2-2; D possibly corresponds to TRBD1 (6 bases). The V and J ends lost 2 bases and 4 bases respectively, with 14 bases between them. The CDR3 sequence is 16 residues long. The germline gives CDR1 SGHTA, CDR2 FQGTGA. CDR3 protein: CASSLGSPGATGELFF. The CDR3 bases are TGTGCCAGCAGCTTAGGATCACCAGGGGCCACCGGGGAGCTGTTTTTT.

V gene TRBV6-6 combines with J gene TRBJ2-7; 8 nucleotides agree with TRBD1. Germline V gene lookup returns CDR1 MNHNY and CDR2 SVGAGI (reference sequence). The CDR3 spans 15 residues. V gave up 6 bases and J gave up 4 bases; unmatched junction bases: 11. The CDR3: CASSNPTGAFYEQYF. DNA of the CDR3: TGTGCCAGCAGCAACCCGACAGGGGCATTTTACGAGCAGTACTTC.

The CDR3 loop is CASSAWLAAGGHQETQYF. CDR3 DNA: TGTGCCAGTAGTGCTTGGCTAGCGGCGGGGGGGCACCAAGAGACCCAGTACTTC. The chain has TRBV19 and TRBJ2-5, with 9 bases lining up with TRBD2. J gave up 0 bases and V 5 bases, and 13 bases lay outside the gene matches. The CDR3 is 18 amino acids. Germline CDR1 LNHDA, CDR2 SQIVND (reference sequence).

The rearrangement links TRBV27 to TRBJ2-3, with 8 bases lining up with TRBD2. CDR3 length equals 15 residues. The germline CDR1 and CDR2 sequences are MNHEY and SMNVEV (reference sequence). Trimming cost V 2 bases and J 3 bases; bases outside gene matches: 4. DNA of the CDR3: TGTGCCAGCAGTTTAGGTGCTAGCGGGACAGATACGCAGTATTTT. Residues: CASSLGASGTDTQYF.

The chain links TRBV6-1 to TRBJ2-7; 9 nucleotides line up with TRBD2. The germline V gene has CDR1 MNHNS and CDR2 SASEGT. J was trimmed by 0 bases and V by 6 bases; bases with no gene match: 3. This CDR3 is built from 14 residues. CDR3 sequence: CASRLAGSSYEQYF. The CDR3 region has the DNA TGTGCCAGCAGGCTAGCGGGAAGCTCCTACGAGCAGTACTTC.

A word on this clone: Other DNA sequences of this sample code for an identical CDR3. The rearrangement uses TRBV29-1 and TRBJ2-7, with 7 positions matching TRBD1. The CDR3 runs to 13 residues. Trimming removed 5 bases from V and 0 bases from J; junction bases left unmatched: 4. Germline V CDR1 and CDR2: SQVTM, ANQGSEA. CDR3 region: CSVRTGSSYEQYF. The CDR3, as DNA: TGCAGCGTTAGGACAGGCAGCTCCTACGAGCAGTACTTC.

V is TRBV2 and J is TRBJ2-1; 13 positions agree with TRBD2. V shed 11 bases and J 6 bases; nucleotides not matched to a gene: 10. The CDR3 has 15 amino acids. The germline gives CDR1 SNHLY, CDR2 FYNNEI. The CDR3 DNA is TGTGCCCAACTACGGACTAGCGGGAGTATCAATGAGCAGTTCTTC. This gives the protein CAQLRTSGSINEQFF.

This sequence joins TRBV4-3 and TRBJ2-1; D perhaps matches TRBD2 (5 bases). CDR1 LGHNA and CDR2 YSLEER come from the germline V gene. There are 16 residues in the CDR3. V was shortened by 1 base and J by 6 bases, with 16 bases between the two germline ends. The CDR3 sequence is CASSQGLEIRGNEQFF. In DNA form, the CDR3 reads TGCGCCAGCAGCCAAGGGTTAGAGATCCGGGGCAATGAGCAGTTCTTC.

The chain carries TRBV5-1 and TRBJ2-2; 8 bases are shared with TRBD1. CDR1 and CDR2 from the germline V gene are SGHRS and YFSETQ. With 4 bases clipped from V and 7 bases from J, the junction kept 9 bases outside the gene matches. CDR3 size: 15 residues. CDR3 residues: CASSLGQGVGGELFF. The CDR3 DNA reads TGCGCCAGCAGCCTCGGACAGGGAGTAGGCGGGGAGCTGTTTTTT.

This chain connects TRBV7-4 to TRBJ2-7, with D possibly matching TRBD2 (6 bases). CDR1 and CDR2 (germline): SGHVT, SQSDAQ. V was trimmed by 1 base and J by 0 bases, leaving 10 bases between them. The CDR3 has 15 amino acids. CDR3 region: CASSLGGGASYEQYF. The CDR3 DNA reads as TGTGCCAGCAGCTTAGGAGGAGGGGCCTCCTACGAGCAGTACTTC.

The chain uses TRBV7-2 and TRBJ1-1; a possible D gene is TRBD1 (6 bases). V shed 1 base and J shed 11 bases, with 11 bases lying between them. The CDR3 is 12 residues long. Germline-derived CDR1 and CDR2 are SGHTA and FQGNSA. CDR3 DNA sequence: TGTGCCAGCAGCTTAGAAGGGGGAACGGCTTTCTTT. Amino acids: CASSLEGGTAFF.

The chain couples TRBV29-1 to TRBJ2-1; tentatively, D is TRBD1 (5 bases). V lost 6 bases to trimming and J lost 5 bases, with 14 bases between them. Germline V gives CDR1 SQVTM, CDR2 ANQGSEA. The CDR3 is made up of 13 amino acids. The CDR3 DNA is TGCAGCGTGCAAAGGGGTTCCGACAATGAGCAGTTCTTC. This gives the protein CSVQRGSDNEQFF.

The gene calls are TRBV10-3 and TRBJ2-7; D may be TRBD1 or TRBD2 (6 bases each). This CDR3 region has 15 residues. Trimming shortened V by 0 bases and J by 4 bases, and 13 bases separated the two germline ends. Germline V gene lookup returns CDR1 ENHRY and CDR2 SYGVKD. The CDR3 here is CAISESWGAGYEQYF. CDR3 nucleotide sequence: TGTGCCATCAGTGAGTCTTGGGGGGCTGGGTACGAGCAGTACTTC.

V usage is TRBV4-2 and J usage is TRBJ2-2, with D perhaps being TRBD1 or TRBD2 (5 bases each). V was trimmed by 0 bases and J by 3 bases, leaving 14 bases between them. The CDR3 is 17 residues long. Germline values: CDR1 LGHNA, CDR2 YNFKEQ. Here the CDR3 DNA reads TGTGCCAGCAGCCAAGATGGGGCGAGGGCCCACACCGGGGAGCTGTTTTTT. It specifies CASSQDGARAHTGELFF.

The chain couples TRBV1 to TRBJ2-1. TRBV1 represents a pseudogene. The CDR3 loop spans 16 amino acids. This chain's CDR3 is CTSTTSTGSSYNEQFF. The DNA of the CDR3 is TGCACCAGCACCACGAGCACCGGAAGCTCCTACAATGAGCAGTTCTTC.

The V and J genes are TRBV5-4 and TRBJ2-7; 11 nucleotides align to TRBD2. With 0 bases clipped from V and 7 bases from J, the junction kept 6 bases outside the gene matches. The germline V gene encodes CDR1 SGHNT and CDR2 YYREEE (reference sequence). This CDR3 is 15 amino acids long. The CDR3 protein is CASSLGLAGSREQYF. CDR3 nucleotides: TGTGCCAGCAGCTTGGGACTAGCGGGATCGCGTGAGCAGTACTTC.

This clone was found a few times. The V gene is TRBV5-6, the J gene TRBJ2-7; D is possibly TRBD2 (6 bases). CDR1 is SGHDT and CDR2 is YYEEEE in the germline V gene. The length of the CDR3 is 13 residues. V gave up 1 base and J gave up 7 bases, with 12 bases separating them. CDR3 DNA sequence: TGTGCCAGCAGCTTGTATATGGCGGGGGAGCAGTACTTC. Translating it yields CASSLYMAGEQYF.

The CDR3 coding sequence is TGTGCCAGCAGTGATAGCGGGAGGGCCTGGAATGAGCAGTTCTTC. Translating it yields CASSDSGRAWNEQFF. The rearrangement joins TRBV6-1 to TRBJ2-1, with 11 bases lining up with TRBD2. Germline-derived CDR1 and CDR2 are MNHNS and SASEGT. The CDR3 runs 15 residues. V shed 3 bases and J 7 bases; nucleotides not matched to a gene: 5.

J is TRBJ1-5 and V is TRBV28; a weak D match, TRBD1 (5 bases). The CDR3 covers 14 residues. V lost 7 bases, J lost 6 bases, and 16 bases lay in between. Germline-derived CDR1 and CDR2 are MDHEN and SYDVKM. The CDR3 reads CASTLGGEPQPQHF. Here the CDR3 DNA reads TGTGCCAGCACCCTGGGGGGGGAACCTCAGCCCCAGCATTTT.

V is TRBV19 and J is TRBJ2-7; 8 bases match TRBD1. The V and J ends lost 6 bases and 0 bases, in that order; junction bases with no gene match: 10. Germline values: CDR1 LNHDA, CDR2 SQIVND (reference sequence). This CDR3 contains 16 residues. Here the CDR3 DNA reads TGTGCCAGTAGCTCCGGCCACAGGGGGAGCTCCTACGAGCAGTACTTC. Its protein is CASSSGHRGSSYEQYF.

The rearrangement links TRBV28 to TRBJ2-6; TRBD1 matches at 9 bases. This CDR3 has 18 residues. Per germline, CDR1 MDHEN and CDR2 SYDVKM. After removal of 8 bases from V and 0 bases from J, the junction contained 11 bases not matched to a gene. The chain's CDR3 is CASCPRDREFSGANVLTF. DNA of the CDR3: TGTGCCAGCTGCCCCCGGGACAGGGAGTTCTCTGGGGCCAACGTCCTGACTTTC.

The chain employs TRBV6-5 and TRBJ2-1; D may be TRBD1 (7 bases). There are 14 residues in the CDR3. Germline CDR1 reads MNHEY; CDR2 reads SVGAGI. The ends were cut back, 6 bases at V and 8 bases at J, with 17 bases in the middle. CDR3 region: CASRRDRPVDEQFF. The CDR3 DNA is TGTGCCAGCAGGCGGGACAGACCCGTCGATGAGCAGTTCTTC.

In this sample, this clone turned up once. The chain links TRBV19 to TRBJ2-3, with unresolved D. This CDR3 is 14 amino acids long. V lost 7 bases to trimming and J lost 0 bases, with 11 bases between them. Per the germline V gene, CDR1 is LNHDA and CDR2 is SQIVND (reference sequence). CDR3 sequence reads: CASNWRSSTDTQYF. CDR3 nucleotide sequence: TGTGCCAGTAACTGGCGCTCTAGCACAGATACGCAGTATTTT.

This clone was detected a few times. Other DNA sequences in this specimen translate into the identical CDR3. The V gene is TRBV27, the J gene TRBJ2-1; tentative D call: TRBD1 (6 bases). CDR3 length: 14 residues. CDR1 MNHEY and CDR2 SMNVEV come from the germline V gene (reference sequence). Trimming removed 6 bases from V and 0 bases from J, with 9 bases in between. The CDR3, as DNA: TGTGCCAGCAGCCTAGGGGGCTCCTACAATGAGCAGTTCTTC. Translation: CASSLGGSYNEQFF.

V gene TRBV5-6 combines with J gene TRBJ2-7, with unresolved D. CDR1 and CDR2 from the germline V gene are SGHDT and YYEEEE. V shed 1 base and J shed 0 bases, with 11 bases lying between them. The CDR3 is 15 amino acids. CDR3 amino acids: CASSLYVGLSYEQYF. The DNA for the CDR3 is TGTGCCAGCAGCTTGTACGTCGGCCTCTCCTACGAGCAGTACTTC.